This T cell receptor (beta chain) was sequenced for a study of T cell responses to AZD1222 COVID-19 vaccine (dated by TCRdb to the early 2020s). Regarding the complete study: AZD1222 recipients given second doses at about 4 weeks or at about 12 weeks were pooled, since spike-specific TCR depth and breadth were not found to differ between the two schedules. A total of around 240 trial participants underwent TCR sequencing, of whom some 210 received two doses of AZD1222 and some 26 received two doses of the MenACWY control vaccine. Trial participants were enrolled by age into 18-55, 56-69 and 70-plus year subgroups, with 148, 28 and 57 TCR-sequenced participants respectively. Broad study findings and their caveats: After two AZD1222 doses, spike-specific TCR breadth and depth were significantly higher than at day 0 and than in MenACWY recipients. Vaccine-associated CD4 TCRs spanned the whole spike protein, with dominant responses in regions 160-218 and 743-854. In the small 56-69-year group, the increase in depth fell short of significance, most likely because of low power. Conclusions about previously exposed vaccinees are limited, since just five or six AZD1222 recipients were seropositive for SARS-CoV-2 at baseline. Participants were mostly white British, with more females than males. The authors suggested clonal diversity may have been underestimated. Reportedly, close to half of the unique spike-specific TCRs recognized epitopes lying outside the regions that are mutated in the B.1.351 and B.1.1.7 variants. Because no day 14 peak-response samples were available, repertoires were characterized only after the peak T cell response.

Remarks on this clone: No antigen is known for it. No base quality information exists; no much larger clone differs at one position.

This specimen's time point label, interpreted: baseline before first vaccination. Vaccinee samples came from UK trials COV001 and COV002, including a single-blind randomized controlled phase 2/3 trial of AZD1222 (ChAdOx1 nCoV-19) in healthy adults. Trial participant PBMC samples were collected at day 0 and day 28 after the second dose for TCRbeta chain sequencing. At the junction V is shortened by 6 bases and J by 2 bases; bases outside the gene matches: 6. CDR1 and CDR2 (KGHSH, LQKENI) derive from the germline V gene. The CDR3 starts with the cysteine, ends with the phenylalanine, and has 14 residues. The DNA shown is the 42-base CDR3, in frame from base 1. The CDR3 regions of human TCRbeta chains were analyzed by immunosequencing. Turning to the authors' computational methods: TCRs in the repertoires were matched against a reference library of SARS-CoV-2-specific TCRs that had been generated with the MIRA antigen-specificity platform. Breadth meant the fraction of unique TCRs that were SARS-CoV-2-associated, whereas depth meant the fraction of total T cells that were SARS-CoV-2-associated. Each spike-specific TCR was assigned to its reactive spike region and to a CD4 or CD8 class using the MIRA data. Log10-transformed breadth and depth values were compared by one-way ANOVA with Sidak's multiple comparisons tests. What TCRdb holds here is the immuneACCESS table cut down to in-frame rearrangements. Part of the clones is not present; checked against another copy, under half of the missing clones reflect an unresolved V gene, and the others are unexplained. Clone size and V and J calls were adopted from that table, with D and trimming inferred from the DNA. The sample table holds about 78,000 clones, of which about 85% were seen once. 24% of the sample goes to the ten largest clones.

The sequencing used peripheral blood, collected on day 0 of AZD1222 vaccination. The V and J genes are TRBV18 and TRBJ2-7, with 8 bases matching TRBD2. The receptor comes from an adult in good health. This receptor has the CDR3 CASSQRGRTYEQYF. The bases are TGTGCCAGCTCGCAACGCGGGAGGACCTACGAGCAGTACTTC.